These T cell receptor beta chains were read from a single sample in a study of radiation and T cells in renal cell carcinoma. The repertoire was sequenced with immunoSEQ multiplex PCR; TCRdb's copy has only in-frame clones and lacks some. The sample yields about 130,000 clones, around nine tenths seen once. The source material was blood, sampled from a patient whose treatment included radiotherapy and nephrectomy. The origin of the receptors is a woman in her 70s with renal cell carcinoma. The CDR3 runs from the conserved cysteine through the conserved F or W. The order of the fields is CDR3 length, D gene, clone size, V gene, J gene, CDR3 DNA, CDR3 protein. The D gene is left open where the match is weak. Size is stated for part of the rows, as once, few or many counts, or as a class when the clone is expanded.

>12|.|.|TRBV28|TRBJ1-4
TGTGCCAGCAGGGGGACTAATGAAAAACTGTTTTTT
CASRGTNEKLFF
>12|.|.|TRBV7-9|TRBJ1-5
TGTGCCAGCAGCCCCCTGAATCAGCCCCAGCATTTT
CASSPLNQPQHF
>16|TRBD2|.|TRBV7-6|TRBJ2-7
TGTGCCAGCAGTAATCCCACGACTAGCGGATCCTACGAGCAGTACTTC
CASSNPTTSGSYEQYF
>15|TRBD1|.|TRBV28|TRBJ1-6
TGTGCCAGCAGTCTCGGACAGGGGTCTAATTCACCCCTCCACTTT
CASSLGQGSNSPLHF
>14|.|.|TRBV6-1|TRBJ1-6
TGTGCCAGCAGGGGATTCGCCTATAATTCACCCCTCCACTTT
CASRGFAYNSPLHF
>17|TRBD2|once|TRBV4-3|TRBJ2-1
TGCGCCAGCAGCCAAGAGGCTAGCGGGGGGGCGTACGATGAGCAGTTCTTC
CASSQEASGGAYDEQFF
>15|.|.|TRBV6-1|TRBJ1-2
TGTGCCAGCAGTGAAGAGCAGGGAACTAACTATGGCTACACCTTC
CASSEEQGTNYGYTF
>14|.|.|TRBV6-5|TRBJ1-2
TGTGCCAGCAGTTATCGACAGCCTAACTATGGCTACACCTTC
CASSYRQPNYGYTF
>15|.|.|TRBV14|TRBJ2-6
TGTGCCAGCAGTCCCCGGGACACCGGGGCCAACGTCCTGACTTTC
CASSPRDTGANVLTF
>16|TRBD2|.|TRBV27|TRBJ2-5
TGTGCCAGCAGTTATCGGGTAGCGGGGGGACAAGAGACCCAGTACTTC
CASSYRVAGGQETQYF
>14|TRBD1|.|TRBV5-1|TRBJ1-4
TGCGCCAGCAGCCAACAGGGGGCGGGTGAAAAACTGTTTTTT
CASSQQGAGEKLFF
>14|TRBD1|.|TRBV19|TRBJ2-7
TGTGCCAGTAACCCGACAGGGATGGGCTACGAGCAGTACTTC
CASNPTGMGYEQYF
>13|.|.|TRBV29-1|TRBJ1-4
TGCAGCGGTGGGGACCCCGAGAGGGAAAAACTGTTTTTT
CSGGDPEREKLFF
>15|TRBD1|.|TRBV28|TRBJ1-3
TGTGCCAGCAGGACGCGACAGGGTGGTGGGAACACCATATATTTT
CASRTRQGGGNTIYF
>17|TRBD1|.|TRBV4-1|TRBJ2-3
TGCGCCAGCAGCCAGTACCCAACAGGGGGAGGCACAGATACGCAGTATTTT
CASSQYPTGGGTDTQYF
>14|.|.|TRBV5-6|TRBJ1-1
TGTGCCAGCAGCTTGGGGCAGTGGAACACTGAAGCTTTCTTT
CASSLGQWNTEAFF
>16|.|.|TRBV6-5|TRBJ1-2
TGTGCCAGCAGTTACTCGAAGGGAGGGGCGGGTTATGGCTACACCTTC
CASSYSKGGAGYGYTF
>16|.|.|TRBV4-1|TRBJ2-4
TGCGCCAGCAGCCAAGGGATGGGGGCCGCCAAAAACATTCAGTACTTC
CASSQGMGAAKNIQYF
>12|TRBD1|.|TRBV2|TRBJ2-7
TGTGCCAGCAACAGGGGGACCTACGAGCAGTACTTC
CASNRGTYEQYF
>15|.|.|TRBV30|TRBJ2-4
TGTGCCTACAAATCGTCCAGCTTGGGCAAAAACATTCAGTACTTC
CAYKSSSLGKNIQYF
>15|TRBD1|.|TRBV27|TRBJ1-1
TGTGCCAGCAGTTTATCAGGGGGCTGGGGCACTGAAGCTTTCTTT
CASSLSGGWGTEAFF
>15|TRBD2|.|TRBV27|TRBJ2-5
TGTGCCAGCAGTTTAAGCGGGGGGCTAGTAGAGACCCAGTACTTC
CASSLSGGLVETQYF
>14|.|.|TRBV11-2|TRBJ1-1
TGTGCCAGCAGCCGGCCCGGGGCGAACACTGAAGCTTTCTTT
CASSRPGANTEAFF
>16|TRBD1|.|TRBV28|TRBJ1-2
TGTGCCAGCAGTTCCTCCGGACTCCAGGGGGGACATGGCTACACCTTC
CASSSSGLQGGHGYTF
>15|.|.|TRBV28|TRBJ2-7
TGTGCCAGCAGCCCCACTTTAAAAAGCTCCTACGAGCAGTACTTC
CASSPTLKSSYEQYF